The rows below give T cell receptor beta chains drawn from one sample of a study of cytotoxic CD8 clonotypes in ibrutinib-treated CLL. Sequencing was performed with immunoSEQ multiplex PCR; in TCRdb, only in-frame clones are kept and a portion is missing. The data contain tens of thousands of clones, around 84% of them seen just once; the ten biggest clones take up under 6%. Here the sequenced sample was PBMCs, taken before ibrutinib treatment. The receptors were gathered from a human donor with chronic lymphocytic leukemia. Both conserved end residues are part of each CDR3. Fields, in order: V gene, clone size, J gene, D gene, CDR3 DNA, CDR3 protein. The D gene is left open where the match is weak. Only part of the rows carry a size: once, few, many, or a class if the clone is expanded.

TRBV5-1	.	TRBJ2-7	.	TGCGCCAGCGCCTTTGGAGGGGGCGGTTACGAGCAGTACTTC	CASAFGGGGYEQYF
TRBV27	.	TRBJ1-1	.	TGTGCCAGCAGTCGAACAGGGACGGGGAACACTGAAGCTTTCTTT	CASSRTGTGNTEAFF
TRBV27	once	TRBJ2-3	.	TGTGCCAGCAGTTTACGTAGAACAGATACGCAGTATTTT	CASSLRRTDTQYF
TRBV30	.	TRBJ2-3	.	TGTGCCTGGGACTTCACAGATACGCAGTATTTT	CAWDFTDTQYF
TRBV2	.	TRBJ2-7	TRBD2	TGTGCCAGCAGTGAGGGGGGACTAGCGGGAATCTACGAGCAGTACTTC	CASSEGGLAGIYEQYF
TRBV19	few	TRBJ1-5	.	TGTGCCAGCAATCACCAGGGCAATCAGCCCCAGCATTTT	CASNHQGNQPQHF
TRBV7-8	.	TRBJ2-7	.	TGTGCCAGCAGCTTGAAAGACGAAGATTTGTACGAGCAGTACTTC	CASSLKDEDLYEQYF
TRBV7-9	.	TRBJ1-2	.	TGTGCCAGCAGCTTAGTTGAAGTCAGTGGCTACACCTTC	CASSLVEVSGYTF
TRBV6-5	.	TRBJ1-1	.	TGTGCCAGCAGTGCACTCCTAGGCGAAGCTTTCTTT	CASSALLGEAFF
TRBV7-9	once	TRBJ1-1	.	TGTGCCAGCAGCTTATATGGTCAGGCGGCGAACACTGAAGCTTTCTTT	CASSLYGQAANTEAFF
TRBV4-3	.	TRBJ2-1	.	TGCGCCAGCAGCCAAGATTTTCTAGCGTATGAGCAGTTCTTC	CASSQDFLAYEQFF
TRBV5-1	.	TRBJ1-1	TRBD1	TGCGCCAGCAGCTTGTTGCTAGTCCCGGGACAGGGAGGTACTGAAGCTTTCTTT	CASSLLLVPGQGGTEAFF
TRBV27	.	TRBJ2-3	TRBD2	TGTGCCAGCAGTCTAGGATATAGCGGGCCTAGCACAGATACGCAGTATTTT	CASSLGYSGPSTDTQYF
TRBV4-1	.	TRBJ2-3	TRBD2	TGCGCCAGCAGCCAAGGGACTAGCGATCCGCAGTATTTT	CASSQGTSDPQYF
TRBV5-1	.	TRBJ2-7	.	TGCGCCAGCAGCTTGGATCCTACAAGCTACGAGCAGTACTTC	CASSLDPTSYEQYF
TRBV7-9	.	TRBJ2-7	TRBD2	TGTGCCAGCAGCTTAGGGGTAGCGGGGAGCTACGAGCAGTACTTC	CASSLGVAGSYEQYF